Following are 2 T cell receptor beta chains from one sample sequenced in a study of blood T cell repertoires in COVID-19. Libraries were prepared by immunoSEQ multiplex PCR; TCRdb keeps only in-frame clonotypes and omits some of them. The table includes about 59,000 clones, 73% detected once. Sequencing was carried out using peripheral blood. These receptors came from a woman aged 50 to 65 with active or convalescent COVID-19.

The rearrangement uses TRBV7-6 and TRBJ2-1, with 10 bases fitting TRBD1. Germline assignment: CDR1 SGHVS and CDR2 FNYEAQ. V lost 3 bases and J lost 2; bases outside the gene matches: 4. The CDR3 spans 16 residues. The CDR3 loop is CASSFAGTGAYNEQFF. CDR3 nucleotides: TGTGCCAGCAGCTTCGCCGGGACAGGGGCCTACAATGAGCAGTTCTTC.

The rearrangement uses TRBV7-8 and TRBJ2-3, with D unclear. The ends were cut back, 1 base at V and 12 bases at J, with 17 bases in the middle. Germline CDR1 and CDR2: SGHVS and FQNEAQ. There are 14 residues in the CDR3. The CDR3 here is CASSLVLRAPRQYF. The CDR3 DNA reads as TGTGCCAGCAGCTTAGTACTTAGAGCCCCACGACAGTATTTT.